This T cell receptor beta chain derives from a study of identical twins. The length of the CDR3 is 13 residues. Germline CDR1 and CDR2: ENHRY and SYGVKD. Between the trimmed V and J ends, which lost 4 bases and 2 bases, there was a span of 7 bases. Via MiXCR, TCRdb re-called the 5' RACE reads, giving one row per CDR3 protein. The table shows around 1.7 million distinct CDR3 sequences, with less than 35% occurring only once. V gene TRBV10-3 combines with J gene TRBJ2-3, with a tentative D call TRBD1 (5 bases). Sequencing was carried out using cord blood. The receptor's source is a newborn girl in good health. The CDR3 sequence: CAISGQSTDTQYF. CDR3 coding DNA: TGTGCCATCAGTGGACAGTCCACAGATACGCAGTATTTT.